This T cell receptor (beta chain) was captured by sequencing in a study of blood T cell repertoires in COVID-19. Study context: Sources were T cells, B-cell-depleted T cells, or PBMCs; the material itself was cDNA or gDNA.

Repertoires were generated with immunoSEQ multiplex PCR, while TCRdb's copy carries only in-frame clones and drops some. The table lists about 120,000 clones, approximately 81% of them singletons. CDR1 and CDR2 from the germline V gene are SGHAT and FQNNGV. The V end lost 5 bases, the J end lost 2 bases, and 13 bases lay between the germline ends. The CDR3 covers 15 residues. The chain is built from TRBV11-2 and TRBJ2-4; D might be TRBD1 (6 bases). Input material: peripheral blood. This clonotype was obtained from a man aged 50 to 59 with acute or convalescent COVID-19. This chain's CDR3 is CASSRNREPKNIQYF. The CDR3 region has the DNA TGTGCCAGCAGCCGTAACAGGGAGCCCAAAAACATTCAGTACTTC.